Listed here are 4 T cell receptor beta chains from one sample, sequenced in a study of T cells in Graves' hyperthyroidism and ophthalmopathy. Amplification of TCR beta CDR3 regions used RNA as the template. First-round RT-PCR with HTBI primers amplified the TCR CDR3 region. TCRdb re-called the multiplex PCR reads through MiXCR, storing one row per CDR3 protein. The table lists roughly 740,000 distinct CDR3 sequences, about 15% of them singletons. Sequenced input: blood. Receptors originate from a man younger than 30 with Graves' hyperthyroidism.

The chain carries TRBV19 and TRBJ2-1, with D tentatively TRBD1 or TRBD2 (5 bases each). The CDR3 is made up of 14 amino acids. Germline V lookup: CDR1 LNHDA, CDR2 SQIVND (reference sequence). V was shortened by 7 bases and J by 7 bases, with 17 bases between the two germline ends. This CDR3 is CASTRVEWGNEQFF. CDR3 nucleotide sequence: TGTGCCAGTACCCGAGTCGAGTGGGGGAATGAGCAGTTCTTC.

Of note for this clonotype: Just one base apart from a much larger clone, this may be a read error. The rearrangement joins TRBV20-1 to TRBJ2-7; D gene uncertain. The germline CDR1 and CDR2 sequences are DFQATT and SNEGSKA (reference sequence). The CDR3 loop spans 12 amino acids. Trimming took 6 bases from V and 6 from J, leaving 15 bases between them. CDR3 in DNA: TGCAGTGCCCGAGGAAGGTCTGGCGAGCAGTACTTC. It yields the protein CSARGRSGEQYF.

This clonotype has at least ten counts. The CDR3 sequence is CASSLRTGGKSGTEAFF. The CDR3 DNA is TGTGCCAGCAGCTTAAGGACAGGGGGCAAGTCGGGCACTGAAGCTTTCTTT. The chain carries TRBV7-9 and TRBJ1-1; the match to TRBD1 covers 11 bases. Trimming took 2 bases from V and 4 from J; bases not matched to a gene: 9. The CDR3 loop spans 17 amino acids. Germline V gene lookup returns CDR1 SEHNR and CDR2 FQNEAQ (reference sequence). Variable domain in full (rest from reference TRBV7-9 and TRBJ1-1): DTGVSQNPRHKITKRGQNVTFRCDPISEHNRLYWYRQTLGQGPEFLTYFQNEAQLEKSRLLSDRFSAERPKGSFSTLEIQRTEQGDSAMYLCASSLRTGGKSGTEAFFGQGTRLTVV.

The table lists this clonotype with many counts. The V gene is TRBV7-2, the J gene TRBJ2-3, with 14 bases identical to TRBD2. V shed 3 bases, J shed 5 bases, and the junction held 13 bases outside the gene matches. Per germline, CDR1 SGHTA and CDR2 FQGNSA. There are 19 residues in the CDR3. This CDR3 reads CASSLIQGTSGSKRDTQYF. The CDR3 coding sequence is TGTGCCAGCAGCTTGATACAAGGGACTAGCGGGAGTAAGCGAGATACGCAGTATTTT.